A single sample gave rise to the 3 T cell receptor beta chains below, sequenced in a study of T cells in Graves' hyperthyroidism and ophthalmopathy. TCR beta CDR3 regions were amplified from RNA. During a first-round RT-PCR of the TCR CDR3, the HTBI primer set was used. MiXCR was run by TCRdb on the multiplex PCR reads, yielding one entry per CDR3 protein. The sample holds 20,000 to 30,000 distinct CDR3 sequences, 40% to 55% seen once. Source material: blood. These receptors originate from a woman aged 30 to 39 with Graves' hyperthyroidism.

This clonotype was picked up many times. This chain uses TRBV28 with TRBJ1-6; 9 nucleotides line up with TRBD1. Germline-derived CDR1 and CDR2 are MDHEN and SYDVKM. After removal of 7 bases from V and 6 bases from J, the junction contained 7 bases not matched to a gene. This CDR3 contains 15 residues. This CDR3 is CASTSPGQGNSPLHF. The CDR3 DNA follows: TGTGCCAGCACCTCACCGGGACAGGGTAATTCACCCCTCCACTTT.

The rearrangement joins TRBV20-1 to TRBJ2-1; 12 bases are a match to TRBD2. Unmatched junction bases numbered 7, after V lost 1 base and J lost 15 bases. The CDR3 has 13 amino acids. Germline V gene lookup returns CDR1 DFQATT and CDR2 SNEGSKA (reference sequence). The CDR3 is CSARGASGRVPFF. The DNA of the CDR3 is TGCAGTGCTAGAGGCGCTAGCGGGAGGGTACCGTTCTTC.

This clonotype was picked up one time. It may be a read error: a sequence one base away is much more abundant. The genes are TRBV30 and TRBJ2-7, with TRBD2 matching over 10 bases. Germline V CDR1 and CDR2: GTSNPN, SVGIG (reference sequence). The V gene end was trimmed by 2 bases and the J gene end by 8 bases; junction bases not matched to a gene: 9. The CDR3 is made up of 14 amino acids. CDR3 nucleotides: TGTGCCTGGAGTAGGGGGCTAGCGGGAGCCAAGCAGTACTTC. It codes for CAWSRGLAGAKQYF.